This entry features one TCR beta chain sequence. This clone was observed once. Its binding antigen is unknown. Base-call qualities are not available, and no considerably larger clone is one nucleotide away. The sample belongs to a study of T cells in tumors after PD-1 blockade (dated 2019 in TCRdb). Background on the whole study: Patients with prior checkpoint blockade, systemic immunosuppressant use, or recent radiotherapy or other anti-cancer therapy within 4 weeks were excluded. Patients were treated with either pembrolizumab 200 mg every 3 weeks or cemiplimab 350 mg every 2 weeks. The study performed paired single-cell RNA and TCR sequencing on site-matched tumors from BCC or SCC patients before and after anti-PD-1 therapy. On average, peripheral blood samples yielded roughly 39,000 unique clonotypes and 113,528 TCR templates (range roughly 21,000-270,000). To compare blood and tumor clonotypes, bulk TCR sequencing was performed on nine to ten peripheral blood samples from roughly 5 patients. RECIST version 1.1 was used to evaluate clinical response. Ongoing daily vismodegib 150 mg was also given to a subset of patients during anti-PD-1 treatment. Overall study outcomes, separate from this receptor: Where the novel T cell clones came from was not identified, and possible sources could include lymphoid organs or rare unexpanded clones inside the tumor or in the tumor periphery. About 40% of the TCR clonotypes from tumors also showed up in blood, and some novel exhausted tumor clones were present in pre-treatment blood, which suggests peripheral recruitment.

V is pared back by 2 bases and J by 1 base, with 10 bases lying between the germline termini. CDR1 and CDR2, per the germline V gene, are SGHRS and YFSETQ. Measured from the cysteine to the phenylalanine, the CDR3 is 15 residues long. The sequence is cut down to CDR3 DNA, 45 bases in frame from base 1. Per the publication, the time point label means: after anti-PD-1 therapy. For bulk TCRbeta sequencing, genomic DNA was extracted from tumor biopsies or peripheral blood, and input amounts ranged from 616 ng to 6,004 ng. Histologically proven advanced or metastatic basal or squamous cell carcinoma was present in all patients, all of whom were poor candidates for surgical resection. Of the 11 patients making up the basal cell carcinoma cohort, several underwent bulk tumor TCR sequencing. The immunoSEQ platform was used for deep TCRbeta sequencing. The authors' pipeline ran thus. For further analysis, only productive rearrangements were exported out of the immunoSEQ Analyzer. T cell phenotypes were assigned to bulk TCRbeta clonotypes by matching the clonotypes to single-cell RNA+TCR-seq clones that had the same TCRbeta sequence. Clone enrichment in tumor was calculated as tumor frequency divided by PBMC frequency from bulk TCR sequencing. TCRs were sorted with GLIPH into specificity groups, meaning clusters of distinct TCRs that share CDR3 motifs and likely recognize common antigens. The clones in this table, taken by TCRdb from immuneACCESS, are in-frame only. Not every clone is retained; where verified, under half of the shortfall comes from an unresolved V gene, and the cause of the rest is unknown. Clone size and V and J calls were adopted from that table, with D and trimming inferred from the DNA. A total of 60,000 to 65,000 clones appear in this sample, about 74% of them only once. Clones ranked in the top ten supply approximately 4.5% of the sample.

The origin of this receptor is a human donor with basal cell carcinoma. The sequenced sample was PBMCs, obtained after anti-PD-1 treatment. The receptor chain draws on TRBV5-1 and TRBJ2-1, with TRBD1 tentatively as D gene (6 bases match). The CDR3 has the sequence CASSLGQGSYNEQFF. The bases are TGCGCCAGCAGCTTAGGGCAGGGGTCCTACAATGAGCAGTTCTTC.